These 26 T cell receptor beta chains share one sample of origin, sequenced in a study of blood T cells in healthy people across ages. Sample-barcoded 5' priming and a J-beta primer mix drove a second PCR of about 6 to 12 cycles. TCRdb reprocessed the 5' RACE reads via MiXCR and lists one record per CDR3 protein. The sample includes over 950,000 distinct CDR3 sequences, approximately 50% of them seen just once. Material for sequencing was blood. These receptor sequences come from a woman aged 60-75 years in good health.

This chain joins TRBV5-1 and TRBJ1-5, with a possible D match to TRBD1 (5 bases). CDR1 SGHRS and CDR2 YFSETQ come from the germline V gene. Between the trimmed V and J ends, which lost 1 base and 0 bases, there was a span of 8 bases. This CDR3 has 15 residues. CDR3 in DNA: TGCGCCAGCAGCTTGAGCCAGGGTAGCAATCAGCCCCAGCATTTT. It codes for CASSLSQGSNQPQHF.

V and J are TRBV6-2 or TRBV6-3 and TRBJ2-1; TRBD2 agrees at 12 bases. Germline-derived CDR1 and CDR2 are MNHEY and SVGEGT. This CDR3 spans 19 amino acids. With 1 base clipped from V and 7 bases from J, the junction kept 14 bases outside the gene matches. CDR3 protein: CASSYCMVVTSGSNNEQFF. The CDR3 DNA reads as TGTGCCAGCAGTTACTGCATGGTAGTGACTAGCGGGAGTAATAATGAGCAGTTCTTC.

This clonotype was recorded a few times. This sequence may be a read error, since a much larger clone differs from it by one base. In DNA, the CDR3 is TGTGCCAGCAGCCGTACACGTGGTGCCACAGATACGCAGTATTTT. Encoded protein: CASSRTRGATDTQYF. The V call is TRBV7-2, the J call TRBJ2-3; no clear D. The V gene's germline CDR1 is SGHTA and CDR2 FQGNSA. V gave up 5 bases and J gave up 2 bases, with 14 bases separating them. This CDR3 contains 15 residues.

This clonotype was observed a single time. This chain links TRBV18 with TRBJ2-7; a possible D gene is TRBD2 (6 bases). From germline, CDR1 is KGHSH and CDR2 LQKENI. This CDR3 is 14 amino acids long. V dropped 3 bases and J dropped 3 bases, with 12 bases sitting between them. The CDR3 DNA reads TGTGCCAGCTCACCGCAAGGAGGGCACTACGAGCAGTACTTC. Its translation is CASSPQGGHYEQYF.

The chain recombines TRBV7-2 with TRBJ1-1; D may be TRBD1 (5 bases). Trimming removed 2 bases from V and 1 base from J, with 11 bases in between. This CDR3 has 15 amino acids. From germline, CDR1 is SGHTA and CDR2 FQGNSA. The CDR3: CASSLRGSTNTEAFF. For the CDR3, the DNA is TGTGCCAGCAGCTTACGGGGGTCTACGAACACTGAAGCTTTCTTT.

This clonotype has only a few counts. The chain couples TRBV20-1 to TRBJ2-7, with 8 positions matching TRBD2. CDR3 length: 15 amino acids. Germline-derived CDR1 and CDR2 are DFQATT and SNEGSKA (reference sequence). Trimming took 3 bases from V and 1 from J; bases not matched to a gene: 8. This CDR3 is CSARAASGSSYEQYF. The CDR3 DNA reads TGCAGTGCTAGGGCTGCTAGCGGGTCATCCTACGAGCAGTACTTC.

The chain joins TRBV21-1 to TRBJ2-5; no check of the table's D call, TRBD1, against the DNA was made. TRBV21-1 is a pseudogene locus. The CDR3 spans 15 residues. CDR3 sequence: CASSSKLDSQETQYF. The CDR3, as DNA: TGTGCCAGCAGCTCGAAGTTGGACAGCCAAGAGACCCAGTACTTC.

This chain links TRBV14 with TRBJ2-3; tentative D call: TRBD2 (6 bases). The V end lost 1 base, the J end lost 9 bases, and 14 bases lay between the germline ends. Per the germline V gene, CDR1 is SGHDN and CDR2 is FVKESK. This CDR3 comprises 14 residues. CDR3 amino acids: CASSQAGATRTQYF. The CDR3 coding sequence is TGTGCCAGCAGCCAAGCGGGAGCGACGAGGACGCAGTATTTT.

In this sample, this clonotype turned up once. The gene calls are TRBV7-6 and TRBJ2-3, with 15 bases fitting TRBD2. Germline V gives CDR1 SGHVS, CDR2 FNYEAQ. With 5 bases clipped from V and 8 bases from J, the junction kept 11 bases outside the gene matches. The CDR3 runs 17 residues. Here the CDR3 reads CASSLRTSGRAPRTQYF. The CDR3 DNA is TGTGCCAGCAGCCTCAGGACTAGCGGGAGGGCCCCGCGTACGCAGTATTTT.

The CDR3 DNA reads TGCGCCAGCAGCTTCTCCCCGGGGAATGAAAAACTGTTTTTT. It yields the protein CASSFSPGNEKLFF. The genes are TRBV5-1 and TRBJ1-4, with unresolved D. Germline V gives CDR1 SGHRS, CDR2 YFSETQ. V lost 2 bases and J 5 bases, leaving 10 bases between the germline ends. The CDR3 is 14 residues long. The complete variable domain, with remaining parts taken from reference TRBV5-1 and TRBJ1-4, reads KAGVTQTPRYLIKTRGQQVTLSCSPISGHRSVSWYQQTPGQGLQFLFEYFSETQRNKGNFPGRFSGRQFSNSRSEMNVSTLELGDSALYLCASSFSPGNEKLFFGSGTQLSVL.

In its sample, this clonotype was seen a few times. The chain has TRBV27 and TRBJ2-7; 7 bases are shared with TRBD1. The CDR3 is made up of 14 amino acids. From germline, CDR1 is MNHEY and CDR2 SMNVEV (reference sequence). J was trimmed by 6 bases and V by 2 bases; bases with no gene match: 7. CDR3 amino acids: CASSLIDRAPEQYF. CDR3 DNA sequence: TGTGCCAGCAGTTTAATAGACAGGGCCCCCGAGCAGTACTTC.

The chain couples TRBV7-2 to TRBJ2-1; D may match TRBD1 or TRBD2 (5 bases each). The V and J ends lost 5 bases and 10 bases respectively, with 12 bases between them. This CDR3 spans 12 amino acids. Germline-derived CDR1 and CDR2 are SGHTA and FQGNSA. In DNA, the CDR3 is TGTGCCAGCAGCCAGGGACCCCGGGAGCAGTTCTTC. As protein: CASSQGPREQFF.

J is TRBJ2-5 and V is TRBV20-1; 14 nucleotides align to TRBD2. This CDR3 spans 13 amino acids. V shed 6 bases and J 6 bases; nucleotides not matched to a gene: 3. Germline V gene sequence: CDR1 DFQATT, CDR2 SNEGSKA (reference sequence). In nucleotides, the CDR3 is TGCAGTGCCAGGACTAGCGGGAGGCAGACCCAGTACTTC. Translation gives CSARTSGRQTQYF.

There are a few counts of this clonotype. V usage is TRBV7-9 and J usage is TRBJ1-4, with D perhaps matching TRBD1 (5 bases). The germline CDR1 and CDR2 sequences are SEHNR and FQNEAQ (reference sequence). The CDR3 extends over 15 amino acids. Between the trimmed V and J ends, which lost 1 base and 3 bases, there was a span of 9 bases. CDR3 bases: TGTGCCAGCAGCTTAGGACAGTCTTCTAATGAAAAACTGTTTTTT. The encoded protein is CASSLGQSSNEKLFF.

This clonotype has just a few counts. The chain recombines TRBV6-6 with TRBJ2-5; D unclear. The DNA end is more similar to TRBJ2-7, so the J call may be wrong. This CDR3 spans 13 amino acids. Germline loops: CDR1 MNHNY, CDR2 SVGAGI (reference sequence). The CDR3 DNA sequence: TGTGCCAGCAGTTACTCGGTCGCCTACGAGCAGTACTTC. Translated, it gives CASSYSVAYEQYF.

The chain links TRBV18 to TRBJ2-3; TRBD2 matches 9 bases. V lost 2 bases, J lost 4 bases, and 4 bases stayed unmatched. The germline V gene encodes CDR1 KGHSH and CDR2 LQKENI. This CDR3 spans 15 amino acids. CDR3 amino acids: CASSPGVAGADTQYF. DNA for the CDR3: TGTGCCAGCTCACCAGGAGTAGCGGGAGCAGATACGCAGTATTTT.

The chain employs TRBV9 and TRBJ2-5; 7 bases are a match to TRBD2. Germline CDR1 SGDLS, CDR2 YYNGEE. Losses at the gene ends were 6 bases for V and 5 bases for J; bases not matched to a gene: 10. This CDR3 is built from 14 residues. CDR3 in amino acids: CASKPQVSGETQYF. DNA for the CDR3: TGTGCCAGCAAGCCACAGGTTAGCGGGGAGACCCAGTACTTC.

CDR3 sequence reads: CASSFTSSGYYEQYF. The CDR3, as DNA: TGTGCCAGCAGCTTCACCTCTAGCGGCTACTACGAGCAGTACTTC. The rearrangement uses TRBV9 and TRBJ2-7, with TRBD2 matching 7 bases. V lost 4 bases, J lost 3 bases, and 10 bases stayed unmatched. The CDR3 contains 15 residues. Germline-derived CDR1 and CDR2 are SGDLS and YYNGEE.

The J gene is TRBJ2-3, the V gene TRBV30, with 7 bases fitting TRBD2. The CDR3 has 14 residues. Unmatched junction bases numbered 2, after V lost 1 base and J lost 1 base. The V gene's germline CDR1 is GTSNPN and CDR2 SVGIG (reference sequence). The chain's CDR3 is CAWSAGLGTDTQYF. In DNA, the CDR3 is TGTGCCTGGAGTGCCGGACTAGGCACAGATACGCAGTATTTT.

V gene TRBV20-1 combines with J gene TRBJ1-2; TRBD1 might be the D (5 bases). The CDR3 is made up of 14 amino acids. Trimming cost V 3 bases and J 4 bases, with 15 bases left between them. Looked up from germline, CDR1 is DFQATT and CDR2 is SNEGSKA (reference sequence). The CDR3 spells CSAREGPPSYGYTF. The CDR3 DNA reads TGCAGTGCTAGGGAGGGGCCTCCTTCCTATGGCTACACCTTC.

This clonotype occurred once. The chain combines TRBV19 with TRBJ1-1; tentatively, D is TRBD1 (6 bases). V gave up 1 base and J gave up 1 base, with 13 bases separating them. From germline, CDR1 is LNHDA and CDR2 SQIVND (reference sequence). The CDR3 totals 16 residues. This CDR3 reads CASSIGAGAKNTEAFF. CDR3 DNA: TGTGCCAGTAGTATAGGGGCAGGGGCTAAGAACACTGAAGCTTTCTTT.

This clonotype was detected only once. The chain links TRBV2 to TRBJ2-1, with a weak D call TRBD1 (6 bases). This CDR3 is 14 amino acids long. Germline V CDR1 and CDR2: SNHLY, FYNNEI. The V and J ends lost 7 bases and 6 bases respectively, with 16 bases between them. CDR3 region: CASITGRPSNEQFF. The DNA for the CDR3 is TGTGCCAGCATTACAGGGCGCCCTTCCAATGAGCAGTTCTTC.

The chain joins TRBV24-1 to TRBJ2-1, with 9 bases lining up with TRBD2. The V segment lost 3 bases and the J segment 6 bases; nucleotides outside the gene matches: 5. This CDR3 spans 15 amino acids. The germline gives CDR1 KGHDR, CDR2 SFDVKD. The CDR3 region has the DNA TGTGCCACCAGTGATAGGATAGCGGGAGTCAATGAGCAGTTCTTC. Amino acids: CATSDRIAGVNEQFF.

This sequence joins TRBV5-1 and TRBJ2-3; D may be TRBD2 (6 bases). Trimming removed 4 bases at V and 0 bases at J, with 18 bases between. CDR1 and CDR2 (germline): SGHRS, YFSETQ. CDR3 size: 17 residues. Here the CDR3 reads CASSPAIAVLSTDTQYF. In DNA, the CDR3 is TGCGCCAGCAGCCCCGCAATAGCGGTACTTAGCACAGATACGCAGTATTTT.

The chain uses TRBV2 and TRBJ2-3; 11 nucleotides match TRBD2. CDR3 size: 17 residues. Germline-derived CDR1 and CDR2 are SNHLY and FYNNEI. The ends lost 5 bases at V and 2 bases at J; junction bases unmatched: 9. The CDR3: CASSSELAGAVTDTQYF. CDR3 nucleotide sequence: TGTGCCAGCAGTAGTGAACTAGCGGGAGCTGTCACAGATACGCAGTATTTT.

The CDR3 nucleotides read TGCAGTGCTAGAGCTTACGGGACAGGGGTGGGCTACACCTTC. Amino acid sequence: CSARAYGTGVGYTF. This rearrangement joins TRBV20-1 to TRBJ1-2; 10 positions match TRBD1. V lost 1 base, J lost 8 bases, and 7 bases stayed unmatched. Germline CDR1 and CDR2: DFQATT and SNEGSKA (reference sequence). The CDR3 extends over 14 amino acids.